This T cell receptor (beta chain) originates from a study of shared clonotypes between healthy human individuals. General observations from the study: In a few donors, approximately 5% of naive CD4 clonotypes appeared in common.

In the naive CD8 group, cells lacked CD45RO and were positively selected for CCR7, so terminally differentiated effector memory CD45RA+ cells were left out. The V segment lost 5 bases and the J segment 0 bases; nucleotides outside the gene matches: 12. CDR3 length: 17 amino acids. The germline CDR1 and CDR2 sequences are LNHDA and SQIVND (reference sequence). In this sample, this clone turned up once. Its matching antigen is unknown. Some clones are missing from TCRdb's copy, which holds only in-frame ones; the method was immunoSEQ multiplex PCR. The sample has around 1,900,000 clones; 93% are singletons.

Sequenced material: naive CD8+ T cells from PBMCs. This clonotype originated in a man aged 18 to 30 in good health. Some clones in this sample may be carry-over from other donors' samples. This rearrangement joins TRBV19 to TRBJ1-2; 7 bases are a match to TRBD1. The CDR3 DNA is TGTGCCAGTAGTGCTACTTACAGGGGATTAGCTAACTATGGCTACACCTTC. This codes for CASSATYRGLANYGYTF.